Sequencing of this T cell receptor beta chain was carried out in a study of liver allograft versus peripheral blood T cells. The overall study: Transplanted livers held T cell receptor repertoires, and these were compared with repertoires in recipients' peripheral blood. Regarding the study as a whole: Repertoires of T cell receptors in liver allografts reportedly differed from peripheral blood repertoires.

TCRdb re-called the reads through MiXCR, storing one row per CDR3 protein. This table has 1,500 to 2,000 distinct CDR3 sequences, 15% to 20% appearing once. Sample share makes this clonotype medium-sized (0.01 to 0.1%). Its antigen is unidentified. This CDR3 spans 13 amino acids. Looked up from germline, CDR1 is LNHDA and CDR2 is SQIVND (reference sequence). V was cut by 4 bases and J by 4 bases, with 9 bases left in between. The rearrangement links TRBV19 to TRBJ2-3; no firm D call. The TCR sequence derives from a human patient who had a liver transplant. Part of the T cell pool may stem from the graft donor. The DNA of the CDR3 is TGTGCCAGTAGTAGTCGGATCGCAGATACGCAGTATTTT. It specifies CASSSRIADTQYF.